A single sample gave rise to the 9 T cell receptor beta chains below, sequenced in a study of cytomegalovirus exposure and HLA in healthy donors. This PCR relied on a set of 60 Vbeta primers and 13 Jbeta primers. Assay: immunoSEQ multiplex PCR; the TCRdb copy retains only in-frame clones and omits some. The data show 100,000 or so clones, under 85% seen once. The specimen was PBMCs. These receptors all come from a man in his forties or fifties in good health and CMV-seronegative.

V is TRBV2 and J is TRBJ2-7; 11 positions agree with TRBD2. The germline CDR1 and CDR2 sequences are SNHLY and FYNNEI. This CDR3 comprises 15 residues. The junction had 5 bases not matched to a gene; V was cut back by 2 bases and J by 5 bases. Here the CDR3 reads CASSELAGGGDEQYF. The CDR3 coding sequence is TGTGCCAGCAGTGAACTAGCGGGAGGAGGCGACGAGCAGTACTTC.

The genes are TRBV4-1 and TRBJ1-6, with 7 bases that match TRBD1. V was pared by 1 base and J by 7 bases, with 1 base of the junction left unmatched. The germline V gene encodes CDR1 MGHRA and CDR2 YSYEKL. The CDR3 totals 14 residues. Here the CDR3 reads CASSQGRGNSPLHF. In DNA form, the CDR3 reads TGCGCCAGCAGCCAAGGCAGGGGGAATTCACCCCTCCACTTT.

The CDR3 protein is CASSLTHGELFF. The CDR3 bases are TGCGCCAGCAGCTTGACACACGGGGAGCTGTTTTTT. The rearrangement uses TRBV5-1 and TRBJ2-2; D unclear. Germline V lookup: CDR1 SGHRS, CDR2 YFSETQ. With 1 base removed from V and 7 bases from J, the gap between germline ends came to 5 bases. There are 12 residues in the CDR3.

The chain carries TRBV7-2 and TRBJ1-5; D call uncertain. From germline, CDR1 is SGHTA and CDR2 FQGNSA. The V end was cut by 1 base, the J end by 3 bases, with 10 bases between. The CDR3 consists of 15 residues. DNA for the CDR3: TGTGCCAGCAGCTTAGTTGGGCCGGTCAATCAGCCCCAGCATTTT. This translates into CASSLVGPVNQPQHF.

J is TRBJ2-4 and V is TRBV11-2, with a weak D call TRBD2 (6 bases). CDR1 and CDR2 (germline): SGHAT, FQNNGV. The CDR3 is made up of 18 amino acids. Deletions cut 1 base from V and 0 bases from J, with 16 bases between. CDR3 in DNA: TGTGCCAGCAGCTTAGGGCCGGGGGAGACCTTAGCCAAAAACATTCAGTACTTC. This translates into CASSLGPGETLAKNIQYF.

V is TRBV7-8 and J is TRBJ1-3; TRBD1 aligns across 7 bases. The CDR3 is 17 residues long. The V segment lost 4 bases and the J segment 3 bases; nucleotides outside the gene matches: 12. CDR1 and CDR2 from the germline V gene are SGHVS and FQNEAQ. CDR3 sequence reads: CASSSLPGTVYGNTIYF. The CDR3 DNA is TGTGCCAGCAGCTCCCTCCCAGGGACAGTATATGGAAACACCATATATTTT.

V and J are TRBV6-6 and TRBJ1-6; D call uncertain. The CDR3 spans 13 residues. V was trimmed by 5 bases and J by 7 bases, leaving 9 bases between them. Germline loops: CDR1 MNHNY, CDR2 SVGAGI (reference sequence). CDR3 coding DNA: TGTGCCAGCAGTGAGTCGGGGAATTCACCCCTCCACTTT. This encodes CASSESGNSPLHF.

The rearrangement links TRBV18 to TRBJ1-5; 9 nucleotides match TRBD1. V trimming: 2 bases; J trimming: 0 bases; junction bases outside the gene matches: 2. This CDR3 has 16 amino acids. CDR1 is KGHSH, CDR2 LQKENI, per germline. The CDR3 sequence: CASSPGTGRSNQPQHF. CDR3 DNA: TGTGCCAGCTCACCAGGGACAGGGCGTAGCAATCAGCCCCAGCATTTT.

The CDR3 region is CASSLDRGTGEQYF. CDR3 DNA: TGTGCCAGCAGCCTAGACAGGGGAACGGGCGAGCAGTACTTC. V is TRBV14 and J is TRBJ2-7; 8 bases align to TRBD1. The CDR3 is 14 residues long. The germline CDR1 and CDR2 sequences are SGHDN and FVKESK. Trimming removed 4 bases from V and 6 bases from J; junction bases left unmatched: 8.